This T cell receptor beta chain is from a study of shared T cell receptors in the human thymus (dated by TCRdb to the early 2020s). About the study as a whole: The study examined how the human thymus generates shared, self-reactive T-cell receptor alpha chains.

V drops 3 bases and J drops 0 bases, leaving 15 bases in between. The CDR1 and CDR2 encoded by the germline V gene are MNHNS and SASEGT. The CDR3 sequence holds 18 residues, the cysteine and phenylalanine included. The sequence is cut down to CDR3 DNA, 54 bases in frame from base 1. Library creation used the immunoSEQ multiplex PCR assay. TCRdb stores this immuneACCESS table with in-frame sequences only. Part of the clones is absent; in the studies checked, under half of the shortfall reflects unresolved V genes, and no reason is known for the rest. Across this sample there are about 660,000 clones, with more than 70% seen only once. The ten top clones hold just under 0.0095% of the sample. This clone was seen once. The antigen it recognizes is unknown. The sample holds no much larger clone one base away, and base qualities are not on file. This sample was shared with a second study, whose subject was human thymus T cells. In that second paper, the authors write: Donors were immunologically healthy infants undergoing open corrective cardiac surgery for congenital heart defects in Finland. The thymus tissue came from surgical resects taken out during corrective cardiac surgery. V and J gene segment usage appeared biased in both thymic and peripheral blood repertoires. According to the related research, thymic TCR repertoires were highly overlapping among unrelated individuals. The study characterized TCR alpha and beta repertoires from about 8 infant thymus samples and a few related peripheral blood samples. Donor ages ranging from 7 to 244 days were recorded, and several male and a couple of female infants were included in the cohort. After being mechanically released from the tissue, thymocytes were kept at -70 degrees C in pellets of about 8.5-32 million cells. Genomic DNA was extracted from frozen cell pellets with a QIAsymphony instrument. Using the immunoSEQ multiplex PCR assay, the TCRB and TCRAD loci were amplified from a standardized quantity of quality-controlled genomic DNA. The V(D)J region was spanned by amplicons of a length sufficient to cover the CDR3 and to identify V and J genes. Through the commercial immunoSEQ service, the amplicons were sequenced on an Illumina platform. Corrections for primer bias and sequencing errors followed previously described methods, while TCRAD and TCRB definitions were based on the IMGT database. The repertoires were analysed using immunoSEQ Analyzer 3.0 and VDJTools for basic statistics, V/J segment usage, diversity estimates, rarefaction and pairwise overlap. Diversity was estimated with Chao1, ChaoE, Efron-Thisted, Shannon and inverse Simpson indices, and also on datasets down-sampled to the smallest sample. For repertoire overlap, CDR3 nucleotide sequence, V gene and J gene had to match strictly, and clustering was done by Jaccard-based multidimensional scaling. On average, about 800,000 unique TCRB clonotypes were obtained from thymus samples, compared with approximately 82,000 from blood samples.

The chain uses TRBV6-1 and TRBJ1-6, and TRBD1 may be the D gene, going by 5 matching bases. The sequencing input was thymocytes. The receptor's source is a boy under two years old with a congenital heart defect. Donor details come from another sample of the same person, matched by shared clones. The CDR3 is CASSDRQTPSSYNSPLHF. The nucleotide sequence reads TGTGCCAGCAGTGATAGACAGACCCCGAGCTCCTATAATTCACCCCTCCACTTT.